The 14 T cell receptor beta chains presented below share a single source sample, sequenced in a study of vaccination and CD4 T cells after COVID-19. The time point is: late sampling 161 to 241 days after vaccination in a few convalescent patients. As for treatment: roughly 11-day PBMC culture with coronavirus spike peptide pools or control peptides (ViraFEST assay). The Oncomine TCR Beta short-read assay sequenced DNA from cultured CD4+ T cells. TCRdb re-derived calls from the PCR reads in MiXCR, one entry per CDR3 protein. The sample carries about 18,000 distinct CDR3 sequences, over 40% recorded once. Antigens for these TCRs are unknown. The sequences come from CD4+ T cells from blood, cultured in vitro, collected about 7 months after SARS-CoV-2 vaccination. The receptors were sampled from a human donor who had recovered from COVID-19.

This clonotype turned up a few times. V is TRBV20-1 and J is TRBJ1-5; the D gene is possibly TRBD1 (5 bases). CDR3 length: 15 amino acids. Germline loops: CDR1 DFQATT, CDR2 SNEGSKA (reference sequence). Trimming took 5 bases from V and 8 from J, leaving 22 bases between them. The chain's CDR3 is CSAAPSGRTFEPQHF. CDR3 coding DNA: TGCAGTGCTGCCCCCTCGGGACGGACTTTTGAGCCCCAGCATTTT.

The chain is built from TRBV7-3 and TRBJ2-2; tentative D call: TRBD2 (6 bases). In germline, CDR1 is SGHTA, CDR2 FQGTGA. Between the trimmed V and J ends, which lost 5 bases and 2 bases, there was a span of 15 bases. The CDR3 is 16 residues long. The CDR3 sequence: CASSRGTSLNTGELFF. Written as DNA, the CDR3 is TGTGCCAGCAGCCGTGGCACTAGCCTCAACACCGGGGAGCTGTTTTTT.

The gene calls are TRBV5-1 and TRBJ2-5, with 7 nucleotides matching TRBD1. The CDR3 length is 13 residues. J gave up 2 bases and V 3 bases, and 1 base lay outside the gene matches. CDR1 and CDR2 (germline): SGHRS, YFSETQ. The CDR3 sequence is CASSSGQQETQYF. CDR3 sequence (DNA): TGCGCCAGCAGCTCGGGACAGCAAGAGACCCAGTACTTC.

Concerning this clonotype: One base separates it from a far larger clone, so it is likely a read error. CDR3 sequence (DNA): TGTGCCAGCAGCTCGACGGCAGGGGGTCAGCCCCAGCATTTT. Encoded protein: CASSSTAGGQPQHF. The chain couples TRBV11-2 to TRBJ1-5; TRBD1 aligns across 7 bases. The CDR3 contains 14 residues. The V gene's germline CDR1 is SGHAT and CDR2 FQNNGV. With 4 bases clipped from V and 6 bases from J, the junction kept 6 bases outside the gene matches. The whole variable domain, remainder taken from reference TRBV11-2 and TRBJ1-5, is EAGVAQSPRYKIIEKRQSVAFWCNPISGHATLYWYQQILGQGPKLLIQFQNNGVVDDSQLPKDRFSAERLKGVDSTLKIQPAKLEDSAVYLCASSSTAGGQPQHFGDGTRLSIL.

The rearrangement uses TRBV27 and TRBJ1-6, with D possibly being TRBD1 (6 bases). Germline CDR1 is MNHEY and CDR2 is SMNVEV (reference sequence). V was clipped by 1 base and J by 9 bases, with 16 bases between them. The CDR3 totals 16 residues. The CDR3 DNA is TGTGCCAGCAGTTTATTAGGGGGGAGAGTTGGTTCACCCCTCCACTTT. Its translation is CASSLLGGRVGSPLHF.

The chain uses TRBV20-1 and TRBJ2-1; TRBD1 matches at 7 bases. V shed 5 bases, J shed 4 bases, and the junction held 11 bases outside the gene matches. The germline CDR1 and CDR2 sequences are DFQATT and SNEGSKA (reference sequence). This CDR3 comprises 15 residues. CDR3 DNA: TGCAGTGCTGGATCGGGACAGAAGATTTACAATGAGCAGTTCTTC. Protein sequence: CSAGSGQKIYNEQFF.

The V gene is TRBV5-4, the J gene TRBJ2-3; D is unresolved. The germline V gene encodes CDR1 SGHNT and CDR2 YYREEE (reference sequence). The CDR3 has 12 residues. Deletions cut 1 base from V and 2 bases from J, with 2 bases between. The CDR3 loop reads CASSLYTDTQYF. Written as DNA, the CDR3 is TGTGCCAGCAGCTTGTACACAGATACGCAGTATTTT.

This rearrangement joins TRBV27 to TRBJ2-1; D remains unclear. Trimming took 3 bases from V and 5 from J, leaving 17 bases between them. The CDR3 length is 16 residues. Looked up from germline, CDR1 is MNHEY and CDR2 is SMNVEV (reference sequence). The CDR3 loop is CASSFMTSNPNNEQFF. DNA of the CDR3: TGTGCCAGCAGTTTTATGACCAGCAACCCCAACAATGAGCAGTTCTTC.

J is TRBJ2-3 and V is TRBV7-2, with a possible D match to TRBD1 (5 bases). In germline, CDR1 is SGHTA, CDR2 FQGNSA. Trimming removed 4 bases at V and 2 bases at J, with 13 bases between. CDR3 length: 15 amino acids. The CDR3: CASSSRTPLTDTQYF. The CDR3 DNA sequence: TGTGCCAGCAGCTCCAGGACACCGCTCACAGATACGCAGTATTTT.

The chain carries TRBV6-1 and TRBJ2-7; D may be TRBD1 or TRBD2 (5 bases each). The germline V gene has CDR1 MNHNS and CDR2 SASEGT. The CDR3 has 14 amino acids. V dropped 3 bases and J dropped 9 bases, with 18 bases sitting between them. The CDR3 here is CASSDQRWFGGQYF. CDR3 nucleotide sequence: TGTGCCAGCAGTGACCAAAGATGGTTTGGGGGGCAGTACTTC.

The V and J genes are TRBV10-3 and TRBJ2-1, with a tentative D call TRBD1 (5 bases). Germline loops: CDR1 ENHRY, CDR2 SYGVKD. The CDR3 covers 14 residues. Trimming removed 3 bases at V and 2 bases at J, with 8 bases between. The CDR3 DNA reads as TGTGCCATCAGTGATACAGGTACCTACAATGAGCAGTTCTTC. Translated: CAISDTGTYNEQFF.

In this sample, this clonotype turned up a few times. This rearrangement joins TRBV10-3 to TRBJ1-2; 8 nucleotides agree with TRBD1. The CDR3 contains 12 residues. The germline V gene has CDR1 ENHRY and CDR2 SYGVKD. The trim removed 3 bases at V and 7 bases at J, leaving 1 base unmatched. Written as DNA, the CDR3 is TGTGCCATCAGTGACAGGGGGCTTGGCTACACCTTC. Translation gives CAISDRGLGYTF.

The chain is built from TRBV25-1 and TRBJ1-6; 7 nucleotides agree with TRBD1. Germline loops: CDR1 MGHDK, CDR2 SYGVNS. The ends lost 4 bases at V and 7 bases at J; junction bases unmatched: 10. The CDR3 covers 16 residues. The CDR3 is CASSANTGTANSPLHF. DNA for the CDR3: TGTGCCAGCAGTGCCAACACCGGGACAGCCAATTCACCCCTCCACTTT.

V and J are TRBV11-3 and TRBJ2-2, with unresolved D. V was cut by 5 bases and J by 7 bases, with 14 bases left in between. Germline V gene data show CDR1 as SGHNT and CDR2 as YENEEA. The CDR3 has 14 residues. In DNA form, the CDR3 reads TGTGCCAGCAGCCCGCGGACCGCCAGCGGGGAGCTGTTTTTT. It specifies CASSPRTASGELFF.